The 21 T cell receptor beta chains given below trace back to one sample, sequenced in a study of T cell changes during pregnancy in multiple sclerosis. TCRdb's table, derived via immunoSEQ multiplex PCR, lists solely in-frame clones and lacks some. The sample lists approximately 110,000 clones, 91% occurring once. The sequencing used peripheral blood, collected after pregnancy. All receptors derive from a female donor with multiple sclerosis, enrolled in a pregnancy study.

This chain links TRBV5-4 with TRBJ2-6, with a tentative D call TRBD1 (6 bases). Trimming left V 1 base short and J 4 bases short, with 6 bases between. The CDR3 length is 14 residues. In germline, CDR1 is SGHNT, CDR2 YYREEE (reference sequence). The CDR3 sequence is CASSLRGGANVLTF. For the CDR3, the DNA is TGTGCCAGCAGCTTGAGGGGGGGGGCCAACGTCCTGACTTTC.

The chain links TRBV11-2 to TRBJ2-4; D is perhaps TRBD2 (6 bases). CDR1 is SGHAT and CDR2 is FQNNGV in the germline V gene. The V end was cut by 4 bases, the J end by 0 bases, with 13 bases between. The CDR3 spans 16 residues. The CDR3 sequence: CASSSPAGLAKNIQYF. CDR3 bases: TGTGCCAGCAGCTCCCCTGCGGGGCTAGCCAAAAACATTCAGTACTTC.

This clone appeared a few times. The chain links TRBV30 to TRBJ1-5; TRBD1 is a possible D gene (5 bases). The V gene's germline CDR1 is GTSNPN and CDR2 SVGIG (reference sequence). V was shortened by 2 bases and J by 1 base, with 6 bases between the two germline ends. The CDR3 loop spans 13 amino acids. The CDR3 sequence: CAWSQGSNQPQHF. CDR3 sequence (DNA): TGTGCCTGGAGTCAGGGAAGCAATCAGCCCCAGCATTTT.

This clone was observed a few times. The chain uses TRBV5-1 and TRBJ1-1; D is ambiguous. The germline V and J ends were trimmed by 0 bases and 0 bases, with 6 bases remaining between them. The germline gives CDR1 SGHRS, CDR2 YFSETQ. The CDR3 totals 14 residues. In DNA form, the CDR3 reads TGCGCCAGCAGCTTGGACAGTGTGAACACTGAAGCTTTCTTT. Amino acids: CASSLDSVNTEAFF. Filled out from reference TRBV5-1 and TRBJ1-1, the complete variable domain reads KAGVTQTPRYLIKTRGQQVTLSCSPISGHRSVSWYQQTPGQGLQFLFEYFSETQRNKGNFPGRFSGRQFSNSRSEMNVSTLELGDSALYLCASSLDSVNTEAFFGQGTRLTVV.

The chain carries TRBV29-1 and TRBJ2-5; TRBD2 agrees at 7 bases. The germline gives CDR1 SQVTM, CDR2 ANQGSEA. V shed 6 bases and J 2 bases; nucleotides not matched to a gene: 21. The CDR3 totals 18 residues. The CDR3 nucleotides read TGCAGCGTGGGGGGATGGGCGGGGGAGACCTCGTTTCAAGAGACCCAGTACTTC. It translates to CSVGGWAGETSFQETQYF.

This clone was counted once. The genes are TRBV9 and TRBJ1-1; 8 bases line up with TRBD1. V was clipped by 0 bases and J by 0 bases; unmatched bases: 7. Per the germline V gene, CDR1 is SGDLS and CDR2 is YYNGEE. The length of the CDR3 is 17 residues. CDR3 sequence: CASSVDPTGGMNTEAFF. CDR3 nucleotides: TGTGCCAGCAGCGTAGACCCCACAGGGGGGATGAACACTGAAGCTTTCTTT.

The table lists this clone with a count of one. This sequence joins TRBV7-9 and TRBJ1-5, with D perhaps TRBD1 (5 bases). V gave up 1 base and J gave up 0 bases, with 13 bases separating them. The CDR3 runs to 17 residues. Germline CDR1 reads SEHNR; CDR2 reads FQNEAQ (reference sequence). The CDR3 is CASSLVTGVRSNQPQHF. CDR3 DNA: TGTGCCAGCAGCTTAGTGACGGGGGTTCGTAGCAATCAGCCCCAGCATTTT.

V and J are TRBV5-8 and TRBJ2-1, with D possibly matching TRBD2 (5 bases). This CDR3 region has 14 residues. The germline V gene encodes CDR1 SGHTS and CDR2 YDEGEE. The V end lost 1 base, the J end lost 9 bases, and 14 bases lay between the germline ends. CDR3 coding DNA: TGTGCCAGCAGCTTGATCGGATTCGAGGGTGAGCAGTTCTTC. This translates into CASSLIGFEGEQFF.

CDR3 region: CASSKTSGGTGELFF. CDR3 nucleotide sequence: TGTGCCAGCAGCAAGACTAGCGGGGGCACCGGGGAGCTGTTTTTT. The chain carries TRBV7-3 and TRBJ2-2; 12 bases are a match to TRBD2. Germline loops: CDR1 SGHTA, CDR2 FQGTGA. This CDR3 contains 15 residues. With V trimmed by 5 bases and J by 4 bases, 2 bases remained unmatched.

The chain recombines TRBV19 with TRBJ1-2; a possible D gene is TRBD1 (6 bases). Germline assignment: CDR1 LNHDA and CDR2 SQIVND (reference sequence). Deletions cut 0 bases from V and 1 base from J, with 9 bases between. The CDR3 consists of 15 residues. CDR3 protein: CASSIDRGLNYGYTF. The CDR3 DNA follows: TGTGCCAGTAGTATAGACAGGGGTCTTAACTATGGCTACACCTTC.

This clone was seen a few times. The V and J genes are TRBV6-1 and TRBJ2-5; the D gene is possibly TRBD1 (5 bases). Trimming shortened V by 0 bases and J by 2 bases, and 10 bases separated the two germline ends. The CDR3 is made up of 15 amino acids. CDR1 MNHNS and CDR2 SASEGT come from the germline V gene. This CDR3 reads CASSEAAGNQETQYF. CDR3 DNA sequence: TGTGCCAGCAGTGAAGCGGCAGGGAATCAAGAGACCCAGTACTTC.

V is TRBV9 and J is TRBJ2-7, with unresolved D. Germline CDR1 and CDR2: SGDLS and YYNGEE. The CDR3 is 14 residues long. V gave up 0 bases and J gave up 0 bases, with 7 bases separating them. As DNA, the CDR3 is TGTGCCAGCAGCGTAGATCACAGCTCCTACGAGCAGTACTTC. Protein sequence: CASSVDHSSYEQYF. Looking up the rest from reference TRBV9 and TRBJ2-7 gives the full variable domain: DSGVTQTPKHLITATGQRVTLRCSPRSGDLSVYWYQQSLDQGLQFLIQYYNGEERAKGNILERFSAQQFPDLHSELNLSSLELGDSALYFCASSVDHSSYEQYFGPGTRLTVT.

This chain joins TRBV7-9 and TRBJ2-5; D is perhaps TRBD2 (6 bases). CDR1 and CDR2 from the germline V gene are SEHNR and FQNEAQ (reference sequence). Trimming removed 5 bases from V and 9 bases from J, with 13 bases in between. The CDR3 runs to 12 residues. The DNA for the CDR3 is TGTGCCAGCAGCCGGGGACTTTCGGCCCAGTACTTC. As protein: CASSRGLSAQYF.

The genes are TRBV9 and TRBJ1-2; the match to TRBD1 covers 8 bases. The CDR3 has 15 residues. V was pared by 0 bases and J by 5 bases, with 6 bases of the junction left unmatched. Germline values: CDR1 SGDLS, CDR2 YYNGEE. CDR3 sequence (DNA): TGTGCCAGCAGCGTAGGGCAGGGGGCCGCTTATGGCTACACCTTC. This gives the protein CASSVGQGAAYGYTF.

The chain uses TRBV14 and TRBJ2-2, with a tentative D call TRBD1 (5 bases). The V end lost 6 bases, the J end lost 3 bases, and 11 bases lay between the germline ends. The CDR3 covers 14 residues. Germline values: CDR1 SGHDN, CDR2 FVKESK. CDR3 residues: CASSTGLYTGELFF. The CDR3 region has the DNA TGTGCCAGCAGTACAGGCCTCTACACCGGGGAGCTGTTTTTT.

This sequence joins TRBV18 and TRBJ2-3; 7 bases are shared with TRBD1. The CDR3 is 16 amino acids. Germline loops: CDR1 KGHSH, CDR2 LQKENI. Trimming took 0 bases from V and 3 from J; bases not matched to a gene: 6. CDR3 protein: CASSPPAGGLTDTQYF. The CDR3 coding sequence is TGTGCCAGCTCACCACCGGCAGGGGGTTTAACAGATACGCAGTATTTT.

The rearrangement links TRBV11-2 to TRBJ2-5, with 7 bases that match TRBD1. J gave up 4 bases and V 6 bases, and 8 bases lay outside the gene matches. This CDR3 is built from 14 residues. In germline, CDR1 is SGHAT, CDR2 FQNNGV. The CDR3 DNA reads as TGTGCCAGCAGAGGACAGGAGAACTCAGAGACCCAGTACTTC. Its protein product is CASRGQENSETQYF.

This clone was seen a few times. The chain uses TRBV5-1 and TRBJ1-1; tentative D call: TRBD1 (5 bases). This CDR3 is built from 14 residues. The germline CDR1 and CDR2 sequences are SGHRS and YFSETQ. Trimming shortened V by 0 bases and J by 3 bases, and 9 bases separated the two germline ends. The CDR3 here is CASSLEAGHTEAFF. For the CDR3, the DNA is TGCGCCAGCAGCTTGGAAGCGGGACACACTGAAGCTTTCTTT.

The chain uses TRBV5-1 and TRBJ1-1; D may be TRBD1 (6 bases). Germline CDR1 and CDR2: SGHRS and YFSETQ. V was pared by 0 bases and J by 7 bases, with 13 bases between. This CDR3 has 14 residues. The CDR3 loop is CASSLALGQSEAFF. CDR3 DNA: TGCGCCAGCAGCTTGGCCCTAGGACAGAGTGAAGCTTTCTTT.

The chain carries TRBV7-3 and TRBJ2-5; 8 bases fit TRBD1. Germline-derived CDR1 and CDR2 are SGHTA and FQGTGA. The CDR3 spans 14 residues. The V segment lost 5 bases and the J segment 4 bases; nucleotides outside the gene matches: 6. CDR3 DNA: TGTGCCAGCAGCCAACCCGACAGGGGAGAGACCCAGTACTTC. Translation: CASSQPDRGETQYF.

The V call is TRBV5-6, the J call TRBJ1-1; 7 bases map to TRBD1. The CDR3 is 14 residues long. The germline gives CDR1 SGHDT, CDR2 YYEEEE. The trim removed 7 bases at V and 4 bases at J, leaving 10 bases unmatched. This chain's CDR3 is CASLRGHLGTEAFF. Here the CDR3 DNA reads TGTGCCAGCTTGAGGGGGCATTTGGGCACTGAAGCTTTCTTT.